This T cell receptor beta chain comes out of a study of blood T cell repertoires in COVID-19. Repertoires were generated with immunoSEQ multiplex PCR, while TCRdb's copy carries only in-frame clones and drops some. Counted here are approximately 230,000 clones, 86% occurring once; the ten biggest clones make up about 2.2%. CDR1 SQVTM and CDR2 ANQGSEA come from the germline V gene. The CDR3 has 12 amino acids. Trimming removed 5 bases from V and 2 bases from J, with 10 bases in between. The clonotype comes from a man under 40 who had recovered from COVID-19. V gene TRBV29-1 combines with J gene TRBJ2-7; maybe TRBD1 (6 bases). The source material was peripheral blood. In nucleotides, the CDR3 is TGCAGCGTTTGGGCAGGGGCCTACGAGCAGTACTTC. This encodes CSVWAGAYEQYF.